These T cell receptor beta chains were read from a single sample in a study of T cells after posttransplantation cyclophosphamide. Assay: immunoSEQ multiplex PCR; the TCRdb copy retains only in-frame clones and omits some. The sample includes 30,000 or so clones, none of them occurring once. The specimen sequenced was PBMCs. The receptors originated from a woman in her sixties in good health, CMV-negative, and a related stem cell transplant donor. Both conserved end residues are part of each CDR3. The D gene is left open where the match is weak. A row's size may be missing; if present it is once, few, many or a size class.

many	TRBV4-2	TRBJ1-1	TRBD1	TGTGCCAGCAGCCAAGCGGCGGGACAGGGTACTGAAGCTTTCTTT	CASSQAAGQGTEAFF
many	TRBV7-2	TRBJ2-3	NA	TGTGCCAGCAGCTCTGGGGGGGGCCCGTTCCAGACGCAGTATTTT	CASSSGGGPFQTQYF
NA	TRBV7-3	TRBJ2-2	NA	TGTGCCAGCAGCTTAGGTGATGCCCCGGTGTTTTTT	CASSLGDAPVFF
few	TRBV2	TRBJ1-5	NA	TGTGCCAGCAGTGAAGGGCAGGGCGTTGATCAGCCCCAGCATTTT	CASSEGQGVDQPQHF
NA	TRBV27	TRBJ1-1	TRBD1	TGTGCCAGCGGCCGGGACAGGACCTTAGTTGGGGAGGAAACTGAAGCTTTCTTT	CASGRDRTLVGEETEAFF
many	TRBV7-2	TRBJ1-4	NA	TGTGCCAGCAGCCCCGGGGGAGGTAGTTATGAAAAACTGTTTTTT	CASSPGGGSYEKLFF
many	TRBV6-5	TRBJ1-1	NA	TGTGCCAGCAGTCGCGGCCAGACTGAAGCTTTCTTT	CASSRGQTEAFF
NA	TRBV30	TRBJ1-3	NA	TGTGCCTGGAGACTGAATCGTGGAAACACCATATATTTT	CAWRLNRGNTIYF
many	TRBV12-3/TRBV12-4	TRBJ1-4	NA	TGTGCCAGCAGCTCAGGGGTTCGAAAACTGTTTTTT	CASSSGVRKLFF
many	TRBV4-3	TRBJ1-6	NA	TGCGCCAGCAGCCAAGATGTCGGGTCTGCTTCCTATTCACCCCTCCACTTT	CASSQDVGSASYSPLHF
many	TRBV7-9	TRBJ1-4	TRBD1	TGTGCCAGCAGCCGGGACAGTCTTAATGAAAAACTGTTTTTT	CASSRDSLNEKLFF
NA	TRBV12-3/TRBV12-4	TRBJ2-3	NA	TGTGCCAGCAGTTTTCGGGGGTCGGGGGTCCCGAGCACAGATACGCAGTATTTT	CASSFRGSGVPSTDTQYF